The clone carrying this T cell receptor beta chain was observed a handful of times. The antigen is undetermined. The data originate from a study of T cells in Graves' hyperthyroidism and ophthalmopathy. Study as a whole: Peripheral blood was drawn at first diagnosis, prior to all treatment. Findings and caveats of the study: Most clonotypes that expanded in the thyroid above 0.001 also showed up in blood.

The TCR beta CDR3 regions underwent amplification using RNA transcripts as the source. The study used the HTBI primer set for a first-round RT-PCR of the TCR CDR3. Via MiXCR, TCRdb re-called the multiplex PCR reads, giving one row per CDR3 protein. The top ten clones hold around 12% of a sample with about 600,000 distinct CDR3 sequences, about 14% of them seen once. Ophthalmopathy patients showed a Clinical Activity Score of at least 3, NOSPECS grade of at least 4 and duration under 3 months. J was trimmed by 3 bases and V by 6 bases; bases with no gene match: 13. CDR1 DFQATT and CDR2 SNEGSKA come from the germline V gene (reference sequence). The CDR3 has 16 residues.

Sequenced input: blood. The clonotype originates from a woman between 45 and 65 years old with Graves' ophthalmopathy. The chain joins TRBV20-1 to TRBJ2-2, with 7 bases identical to TRBD2. CDR3 sequence (DNA): TGCAGTGCCACCCTGACTAGCCGTGGTGACACCGGGGAGCTGTTTTTT. Its protein product is CSATLTSRGDTGELFF.